A single T cell receptor (beta chain) is shown here with its context. Its cognate antigen has yet to be identified. No much larger clone is present one base from it, and per-base qualities are unavailable. The trim is 5 bases for V and 4 bases for J, with a gap of 11 bases between the germline ends. CDR1 and CDR2 (SGHTA, FQGNSA) derive from the germline V gene. Inclusive of the bounding cysteine and phenylalanine, the CDR3 is 14 residues long. CDR3 DNA only is kept here, 42 bases in frame from base 1. RNA was extracted using the RNeasy kit, and roughly 0.45 to 1 microgram was reverse transcribed with random hexamers. The immunoSEQ multiplex PCR assay, which covers 54 Vbeta and 13 Jbeta segments, was used to amplify TCR beta CDR3 regions. To correct PCR amplification bias, a synthetic template baseline was used for both primer optimization and computational correction. The paper's processing steps were these. Reads were assigned to V, D and J genes according to IMGT and analyzed in immunoSEQ Analyzer, with only productive sequences retained. Clonality was computed as one minus Shannon entropy normalized by log2 of the number of productive unique sequences. For each patient and control, public and private clones were evaluated within the 100 most prevalent clones. Clones were defined as Susac-specific when absent from the healthy and MS cohorts, from roughly 1,000 published viral clones and from other ImmuneACCESS disease sequences. TCRdb passed the public sequencing reads through fastp at Q25 and MiXCR, retaining productive beta sequences. Rows merge per CDR3 protein into single entries with the most common DNA and genes. Clone size and V and J calls follow TCRdb, not the original study. This sample comprises some 120,000 distinct CDR3 sequences, about 94% of them detected only once. The leading ten clones occupy around 0.12% of the sample.

This sample was included in a study of CD8 T cells in Susac syndrome (dated by TCRdb to the late 2010s). Broadly, across the study: The study used repertoire sequencing to test whether antigen drove CD8+ T cell activation and differentiation in Susac syndrome.

Findings and caveats that apply to the study as a whole: The study acknowledged that relatively few individuals were included in the TCR sequencing and HLA analysis.

Peripheral blood CD8+ and CD4+ T cells from healthy donors, Susac syndrome patients and multiple sclerosis patients were profiled using high-throughput TCR beta sequencing. Multiple sclerosis controls were treatment-naive patients with stable or active relapsing-remitting disease fulfilling revised McDonald criteria. Bulk CD8+ and CD4+ T cells were purified by magnetic negative isolation, while CD8+ TEMRA cells were enriched using FACS. Blood was collected in EDTA tubes and processed within 24 hours, with PBMCs isolated through density gradient centrifugation. PBMCs destined for TCR sequencing were cryopreserved in liquid nitrogen and later thawed in a 37 °C water bath. A purity of at least 90% was achieved for sorted or isolated CD4+, CD8+ and CD8+ TEMRA cells.

The origin of this receptor is a human donor with multiple sclerosis. The chain links TRBV7-2 with TRBJ2-2; the D gene is perhaps TRBD1, on 5 matching bases. The sample was CD4+ T cells from PBMCs. The DNA sequence follows: TGTGCCAGCAGCGTAACCAGGGTCACCGGGGAGCTGTTTTTT. Translated, it reads CASSVTRVTGELFF.